Following are 20 T cell receptor beta chains from one sample sequenced in a study of T-cell memory formation after mild COVID-19. TCRdb passed the 5' RACE reads through MiXCR, listing each CDR3 protein once. Of hundreds of thousands of distinct CDR3 sequences in the sample, more than 15% are singletons; the top ten hold around a fifth. Sample: PBMCs or a T cell subset sorted from them (not recorded which). The receptors here all came from a man aged 18 to 35 who had mild COVID-19 (a few samples of this study predate the infection). Cell type and time point are not known.

The rearrangement joins TRBV20-1 to TRBJ1-2; 9 nucleotides match TRBD1. CDR3 length: 14 amino acids. V shed 3 bases and J 5 bases; nucleotides not matched to a gene: 7. Germline V CDR1 and CDR2: DFQATT, SNEGSKA (reference sequence). CDR3 nucleotide sequence: TGCAGTGCTAGCACCGGGACAGGGTATTATGGCTACACCTTC. Protein product: CSASTGTGYYGYTF.

This rearrangement joins TRBV5-6 to TRBJ1-1, with D perhaps TRBD1 (5 bases). Germline V lookup: CDR1 SGHDT, CDR2 YYEEEE. The V and J ends lost 6 bases and 4 bases respectively, with 13 bases between them. The CDR3 runs to 13 residues. The CDR3 sequence is CASTLEGATEAFF. CDR3 sequence (DNA): TGTGCCAGCACCCTGGAAGGGGCCACTGAAGCTTTCTTT.

This clonotype was recorded at least ten times. The V call is TRBV4-3, the J call TRBJ1-1; D possibly corresponds to TRBD1 (5 bases). The CDR3 length is 14 residues. V lost 1 base and J lost 8, with 14 bases in between. CDR1 is LGHNA and CDR2 is YSLEER in the germline V gene. CDR3 residues: CASSQAGGDREAFF. As DNA, the CDR3 is TGCGCCAGCAGCCAAGCGGGGGGGGACCGCGAAGCTTTCTTT.

This clonotype was recorded many times. The V call is TRBV7-2, the J call TRBJ2-5; D might be TRBD1 (5 bases). The germline CDR1 and CDR2 sequences are SGHTA and FQGNSA. Trimming took off 0 bases at V and 0 bases at J, with 11 bases between the two ends. CDR3 length: 16 amino acids. The CDR3 DNA is TGTGCCAGCAGCTTAGCGAAGGGGCTGGACCAAGAGACCCAGTACTTC. Residues: CASSLAKGLDQETQYF.

The chain joins TRBV27 to TRBJ2-1, with D tentatively TRBD1 or TRBD2 (6 bases each). The germline V gene encodes CDR1 MNHEY and CDR2 SMNVEV (reference sequence). V shed 7 bases and J shed 5 bases, with 12 bases lying between them. The CDR3 spans 13 residues. The DNA of the CDR3 is TGTGCCAGCACGAGGGGGGCCCACAATGAGCAGTTCTTC. Amino acid sequence: CASTRGAHNEQFF.

On this clonotype: Germline is not matched at one junction end, which may reflect a read error. V gene TRBV18 combines with J gene TRBJ2-1; 7 nucleotides agree with TRBD2. Germline CDR1 reads KGHSH; CDR2 reads LQKENI. The CDR3 covers 16 residues. The CDR3 here is CASSPPGLPSYNEQFF. The CDR3 DNA reads TGTGCCAGCTCCCCACCGGGACTACCCTCCTACAATGAGCAGTTCTTC.

Only a few counts were recorded for this clonotype. The V call is TRBV9, the J call TRBJ1-1; no clear D. V lost 1 base, J lost 2 bases, and 9 bases lay in between. Germline loops: CDR1 SGDLS, CDR2 YYNGEE. This CDR3 has 14 amino acids. CDR3 in amino acids: CASSVTSHNTEAFF. The CDR3 DNA reads TGTGCCAGCAGCGTAACCTCACATAACACTGAAGCTTTCTTT.

This clonotype was recorded a few times. The V call is TRBV12-3 or TRBV12-4, the J call TRBJ1-5; D is possibly TRBD1 (5 bases). This CDR3 region has 15 residues. Trimming removed 6 bases at V and 6 bases at J, with 18 bases between. This CDR3 is CASSPGWGGPQPQHF. The CDR3 bases are TGTGCCAGCAGCCCCGGGTGGGGGGGACCTCAGCCCCAGCATTTT.

This clonotype was recorded a few times. This chain joins TRBV5-1 and TRBJ2-7, with D perhaps TRBD1 (5 bases). This CDR3 has 14 residues. Between the trimmed V and J ends, which lost 1 base and 6 bases, there was a span of 14 bases. From germline, CDR1 is SGHRS and CDR2 YFSETQ. The CDR3 region has the DNA TGCGCCAGCAGCTTGCAGGGTTCCTCAGGCGAGCAGTACGTC. Protein sequence: CASSLQGSSGEQYV.

This clonotype was seen ten or more times. The V and J genes are TRBV7-8 and TRBJ2-1; D remains ambiguous. Per germline, CDR1 SGHVS and CDR2 FQNEAQ. The V and J ends lost 5 bases and 4 bases respectively, with 18 bases between them. The CDR3 is 16 residues long. CDR3 protein: CASSRVPTPIYNEQFF. In DNA, the CDR3 is TGTGCCAGCAGCCGAGTCCCCACCCCCATTTACAATGAGCAGTTCTTC.

V gene TRBV9 combines with J gene TRBJ2-4; no reliable D call. Trimming removed 0 bases at V and 6 bases at J, with 10 bases between. CDR1 and CDR2 from the germline V gene are SGDLS and YYNGEE. The CDR3 loop spans 14 amino acids. Here the CDR3 DNA reads TGTGCCAGCAGCGTAGAGGTCATGGGAAACATTCAGTACTTC. Encoded protein: CASSVEVMGNIQYF. Full variable domain (remainder filled in from reference TRBV9 and TRBJ2-4): DSGVTQTPKHLITATGQRVTLRCSPRSGDLSVYWYQQSLDQGLQFLIQYYNGEERAKGNILERFSAQQFPDLHSELNLSSLELGDSALYFCASSVEVMGNIQYFGAGTRLSVL.

This clonotype was observed a handful of times. This rearrangement joins TRBV13 to TRBJ1-6; D is possibly TRBD1 (5 bases). CDR3 length equals 15 residues. CDR1 is PRHDT, CDR2 FYEKMQ, per germline (reference sequence). Trimming took 5 bases from V and 9 from J, leaving 17 bases between them. The CDR3 coding sequence is TGTGCCAGCAGCACACGGAGTGCAGGGAGTTCACCCCTCCACTTT. As protein: CASSTRSAGSSPLHF.

This clonotype came up a few times. This chain links TRBV5-1 with TRBJ1-1, with D perhaps matching TRBD1 (5 bases). The CDR3 is 15 amino acids. Germline CDR1 and CDR2: SGHRS and YFSETQ. Trimming stripped 3 bases from V and 4 bases from J, with 16 bases between. The CDR3 sequence is CASSSAWRGGTEAFF. The CDR3 DNA reads as TGCGCCAGCAGCTCGGCTTGGAGGGGCGGCACTGAAGCTTTCTTT.

This clonotype appeared a few times. J is TRBJ1-5 and V is TRBV27; D not certain. The CDR3 runs 14 residues. CDR1 is MNHEY and CDR2 is SMNVEV in the germline V gene (reference sequence). Trimming pared 0 bases from V and 4 bases from J, leaving 7 bases between. The DNA for the CDR3 is TGTGCCAGCAGTTTATCGTTGTCGAATCAGCCCCAGCATTTT. Protein sequence: CASSLSLSNQPQHF.

The count of this clonotype is one. The gene calls are TRBV29-1 and TRBJ1-1; D gene ambiguous. Germline V gene sequence: CDR1 SQVTM, CDR2 ANQGSEA. V shed 5 bases and J shed 7 bases, with 5 bases lying between them. The CDR3 runs 9 residues. CDR3 in amino acids: CSVQDEAFF. CDR3 sequence (DNA): TGCAGCGTTCAGGATGAAGCTTTCTTT.

This clonotype appeared many times. The chain employs TRBV19 and TRBJ1-3; no clear D. CDR3 size: 14 residues. CDR1 is LNHDA and CDR2 is SQIVND in the germline V gene (reference sequence). V was shortened by 3 bases and J by 0 bases, with 6 bases between the two germline ends. The CDR3 loop is CASSIGNSGNTIYF. DNA of the CDR3: TGTGCCAGTAGTATCGGGAACTCTGGAAACACCATATATTTT.

Worth noting for this clonotype: Since a much larger clone is just one base distant, this may be a read error. This CDR3 reads CASSLFQMGTDRQYF. DNA of the CDR3: TGTGCCAGCAGCTTGTTCCAGATGGGGACAGATAGGCAGTATTTT. V and J are TRBV5-6 and TRBJ2-3; 7 bases are a match to TRBD1. This CDR3 has 15 amino acids. Germline V lookup: CDR1 SGHDT, CDR2 YYEEEE.

This chain connects TRBV10-3 to TRBJ2-3; D could derive from TRBD1 or TRBD2 (5 bases each). The CDR3 extends over 16 amino acids. V lost 2 bases and J lost 0, with 12 bases in between. Germline V CDR1 and CDR2: ENHRY, SYGVKD. The CDR3 sequence is CAISEGVRGSTDTQYF. In DNA, the CDR3 is TGTGCCATCAGTGAGGGGGTGAGGGGAAGCACAGATACGCAGTATTTT.

This clonotype has only a few counts. V gene TRBV29-1 combines with J gene TRBJ2-5, with no clear D. Per the germline V gene, CDR1 is SQVTM and CDR2 is ANQGSEA. This CDR3 comprises 12 residues. Trimming pared 4 bases from V and 5 bases from J, leaving 11 bases between. The CDR3 loop reads CSVAVSGETQYF. CDR3 bases: TGCAGCGTTGCTGTGAGTGGGGAGACCCAGTACTTC.

The chain has TRBV20-1 and TRBJ2-5; D may be TRBD2 (5 bases). The CDR3 contains 13 residues. The V gene's germline CDR1 is DFQATT and CDR2 SNEGSKA (reference sequence). V shed 4 bases and J shed 3 bases, with 12 bases lying between them. CDR3 DNA sequence: TGCAGTGCTATGGCCCCGGGGAAAGAGACCCAGTACTTC. Translating it yields CSAMAPGKETQYF.